Below are 3 T cell receptor beta chains sequenced from a single sample in a study of human T cells and chemical hapten exposure. As to time point: patch test 1, 2 weeks after DPC sensitization. The treatment here: therapeutic diphenylcyclopropenone sensitization with weekly scalp DPC. Using its own MiXCR run on the RACE reads, TCRdb lists one record per CDR3 protein. Of around 110,000 distinct CDR3 sequences listed, 9.5% to 13% are singletons. Here the sequenced sample was whole blood, taken in connection with sensitization to the hapten diphenylcyclopropenone (DPC). The receptors come from a woman between 50 and 59 years old with alopecia areata. Some clones in this sample may be carry-over from other donors' samples.

This clonotype has only a few counts. V and J are TRBV6-2 or TRBV6-3 and TRBJ2-7; TRBD2 aligns across 9 bases. The CDR3 has 15 residues. With V trimmed by 6 bases and J by 5 bases, 11 bases remained unmatched. From germline, CDR1 is MNHEY and CDR2 SVGEGT. The CDR3 spells CASRVSSGGSHEQYF. CDR3 sequence (DNA): TGTGCCAGCAGAGTCTCCAGCGGGGGGTCCCACGAGCAGTACTTC.

This clonotype was counted ten times or more. The gene calls are TRBV7-8 and TRBJ2-1; D might be TRBD1 (6 bases). Trimming stripped 7 bases from V and 0 bases from J, with 22 bases between. The CDR3 spans 18 residues. The V gene's germline CDR1 is SGHVS and CDR2 FQNEAQ. The CDR3 region is CASTFSATGSSSYNEQFF. CDR3 sequence (DNA): TGTGCCAGCACGTTTAGCGCGACAGGAAGCAGCTCCTACAATGAGCAGTTCTTC.

This clonotype was observed many times. This chain links TRBV7-9 with TRBJ2-7; TRBD1 aligns across 7 bases. CDR1 is SEHNR and CDR2 is FQNEAQ in the germline V gene (reference sequence). Trimming at V came to 1 base and at J to 1 base, leaving 10 bases not matched to a gene. The length of the CDR3 is 17 residues. The CDR3 is CASSLGYRGRESYEQYF. CDR3 coding DNA: TGTGCCAGCAGCTTAGGGTACAGGGGTCGGGAATCCTACGAGCAGTACTTC.